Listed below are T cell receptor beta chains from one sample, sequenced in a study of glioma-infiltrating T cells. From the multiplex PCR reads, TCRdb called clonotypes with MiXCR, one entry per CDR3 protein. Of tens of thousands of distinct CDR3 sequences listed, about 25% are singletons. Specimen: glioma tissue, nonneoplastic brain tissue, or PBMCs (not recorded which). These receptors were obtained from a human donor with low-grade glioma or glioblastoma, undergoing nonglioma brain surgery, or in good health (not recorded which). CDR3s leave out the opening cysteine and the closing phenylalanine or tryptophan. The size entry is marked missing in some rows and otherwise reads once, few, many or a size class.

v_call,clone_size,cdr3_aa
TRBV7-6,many,ASSYPPGNTIY
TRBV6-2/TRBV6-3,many,ASSSLGDLSSPLH
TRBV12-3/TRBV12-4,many,ASSLALNFYGYT
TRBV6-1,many,ASRMDRGGNYGYT
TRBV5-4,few,ASSLVGRRGLALQETQY
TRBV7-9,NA,ASSLGQGTQPQH
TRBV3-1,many,ASSQGGGGYYEQY
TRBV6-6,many,ASSYRGGGTDTQY
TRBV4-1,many,ASSQDSLHSFGNQPQH
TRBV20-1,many,SAPGTSGRALDNEQF
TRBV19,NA,ASRRWGETQY
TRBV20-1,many,SARDDIGGRNGYT
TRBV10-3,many,AISDPGRRSTYEQY
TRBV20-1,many,SALSGSPYNEQF
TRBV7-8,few,ASSFLDGTYEQY
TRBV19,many,ATSDRVGNQPQH
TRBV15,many,ATGKGGAETNTEAF
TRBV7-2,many,ASSLVPGWSPLH
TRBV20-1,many,SARDRRRNTEAF
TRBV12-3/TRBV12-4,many,ASDRDTMRTEAF
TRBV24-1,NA,ATSDHRFPDTQY